Following are 10 T cell receptor beta chains from one sample sequenced in a study of low-dose radiotherapy and immunotherapy resistance in tumors. The time point: after trial treatment. The treatment here: LDRT plus nivolumab, ipilimumab, low-dose cyclophosphamide and aspirin (RACIN trial). First-strand cDNA used TRAV- and TRBV-specific primers, covering alpha and beta chains. With a V-primer adapter and a constant-region primer, TCRs were amplified for approximately 19 PCR cycles. MiXCR was run by TCRdb on the reads, yielding one entry per CDR3 protein. The sample lists approximately 100,000 distinct CDR3 sequences; more than 20% were seen once. Source: PBMCs, taken after low-dose radiotherapy plus immunotherapy. All receptors come from a male donor with prostate cancer.

The table lists this clonotype with many counts. The chain couples TRBV2 to TRBJ2-1, with D perhaps matching TRBD1 (7 bases). Germline-derived CDR1 and CDR2 are SNHLY and FYNNEI. This CDR3 is 17 amino acids long. Between the trimmed V and J ends, which lost 5 bases and 7 bases, there was a span of 24 bases. The chain's CDR3 is CASSSASGGPVANEQFF. CDR3 DNA: TGTGCCAGCAGTTCCGCCTCAGGGGGGCCCGTCGCAAATGAGCAGTTCTTC.

The sample holds many counts of this clonotype. The chain employs TRBV20-1 and TRBJ2-3; 13 bases align to TRBD2. This CDR3 has 18 amino acids. Germline trimming cut 2 bases from V and 2 bases from J; bases unmatched to any gene: 10. Germline V lookup: CDR1 DFQATT, CDR2 SNEGSKA (reference sequence). The chain's CDR3 is CSARNFFTSGGATDTQYF. The CDR3 DNA reads as TGCAGTGCTAGAAACTTCTTCACTAGCGGGGGGGCCACAGATACGCAGTATTTT.

In the case of this clonotype: Being one base from a much bigger clone, this may be a read error. The V gene is TRBV7-9, the J gene TRBJ2-1; TRBD1 might be the D (6 bases). The CDR3 totals 16 residues. Germline CDR1 is SEHNR and CDR2 is FQNEAQ (reference sequence). The CDR3 spells CASSFLTGILQNGQFF. Here the CDR3 DNA reads TGTGCCAGCAGCTTCCTCACAGGGATCCTGCAGAATGGGCAGTTCTTC.

The CDR3 here is CASSDRPYEQYF. CDR3 nucleotides: TGTGCCAGTTCGGACAGGCCCTACGAGCAGTACTTC. V and J are TRBV19 and TRBJ2-7; 7 positions agree with TRBD1. The CDR3 runs to 12 residues. J was trimmed by 2 bases and V by 8 bases; bases with no gene match: 3. Germline lookup yields CDR1 LNHDA and CDR2 SQIVND (reference sequence).

Many counts were recorded for this clonotype. V usage is TRBV6-2 or TRBV6-3 and J usage is TRBJ2-7; no clear D. Deletions cut 7 bases from V and 2 bases from J, with 15 bases between. CDR1 MNHEY and CDR2 SVGEGT come from the germline V gene. This CDR3 has 14 amino acids. CDR3 coding DNA: TGTGCCAGCACTGGATGGGCAATACCCTACGAGCAGTACTTC. Translating gives CASTGWAIPYEQYF.

This clonotype was picked up many times. The chain links TRBV12-5 to TRBJ2-3; tentatively, D is TRBD1 (5 bases). V was cut by 5 bases and J by 3 bases, with 6 bases left in between. The CDR3 covers 12 residues. The germline V gene has CDR1 LGHNT and CDR2 FRNRAP. In DNA, the CDR3 is TGTGCTAGTGGTGGGGCAACAGATACGCAGTATTTT. The encoded protein is CASGGATDTQYF.

The chain links TRBV1 to TRBJ2-3; the D segment call TRBD1 is taken from the table without a DNA check. TRBV1 is given as a pseudogene. The CDR3 has 16 amino acids. The chain's CDR3 is CTSSQAGQGAADTQYF. Here the CDR3 DNA reads TGCACCAGCAGCCAAGCTGGACAGGGGGCCGCAGATACGCAGTATTTT.

The chain carries TRBV24-1 and TRBJ2-5; TRBD2 aligns across 7 bases. The length of the CDR3 is 13 residues. Germline V gives CDR1 KGHDR, CDR2 SFDVKD. V gave up 3 bases and J gave up 4 bases; unmatched junction bases: 1. CDR3 DNA: TGTGCCACCAGTGATGTAGCGGGAGAGACCCAGTACTTC. Encoded protein: CATSDVAGETQYF.

This clonotype was recorded many times. The rearrangement uses TRBV15 and TRBJ2-7; TRBD1 matches 9 bases. This CDR3 has 14 amino acids. CDR1 and CDR2 (germline): LNHNV, YYDKDF (reference sequence). The V segment lost 5 bases and the J segment 5 bases; nucleotides outside the gene matches: 7. The CDR3 DNA follows: TGTGCCACCAGCCCGGGACAGGGATCCCACGAGCAGTACTTC. This translates into CATSPGQGSHEQYF.

This clonotype was detected ten times or more. V usage is TRBV21-1 and J usage is TRBJ2-2. TRBV21-1 is a listed pseudogene. The CDR3 contains 16 residues. CDR3 in DNA: TGTGCCAGCAGCAAAGGGCCAATGGTGGCCGCCGGGGAGCTGTTTTTT. Protein product: CASSKGPMVAAGELFF.